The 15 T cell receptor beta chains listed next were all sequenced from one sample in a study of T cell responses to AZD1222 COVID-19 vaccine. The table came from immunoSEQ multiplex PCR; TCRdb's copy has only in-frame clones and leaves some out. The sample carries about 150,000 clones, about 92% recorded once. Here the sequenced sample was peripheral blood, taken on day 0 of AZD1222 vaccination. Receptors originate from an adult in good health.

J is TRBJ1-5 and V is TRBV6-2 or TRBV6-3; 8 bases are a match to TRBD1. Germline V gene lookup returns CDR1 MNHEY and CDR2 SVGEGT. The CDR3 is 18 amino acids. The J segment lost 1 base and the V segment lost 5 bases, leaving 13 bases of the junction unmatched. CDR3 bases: TGTGCCAGCAGTCCGACAGGGGCAGGGGTTAGGAGCAATCAGCCCCAGCATTTT. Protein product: CASSPTGAGVRSNQPQHF.

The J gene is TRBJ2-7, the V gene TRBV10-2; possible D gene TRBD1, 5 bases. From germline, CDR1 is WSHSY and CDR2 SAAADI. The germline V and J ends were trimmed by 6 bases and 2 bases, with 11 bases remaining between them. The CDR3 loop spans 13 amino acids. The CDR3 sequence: CASRTGQPYEQYF. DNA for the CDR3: TGCGCCAGCAGAACCGGACAACCCTACGAGCAGTACTTC.

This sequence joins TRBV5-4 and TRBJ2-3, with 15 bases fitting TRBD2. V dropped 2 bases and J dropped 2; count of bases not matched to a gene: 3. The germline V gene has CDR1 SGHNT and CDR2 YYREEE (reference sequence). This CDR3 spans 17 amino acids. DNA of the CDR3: TGTGCCAGCAGCTTAGGACTAGCGGGGGGGGACACAGATACGCAGTATTTT. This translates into CASSLGLAGGDTDTQYF.

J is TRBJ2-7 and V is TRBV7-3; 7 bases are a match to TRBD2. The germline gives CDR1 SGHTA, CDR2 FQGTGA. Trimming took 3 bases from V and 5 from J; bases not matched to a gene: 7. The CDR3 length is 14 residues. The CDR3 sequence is CASSFGGGTDEQYF. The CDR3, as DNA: TGTGCCAGCAGCTTTGGCGGGGGAACGGACGAGCAGTACTTC.

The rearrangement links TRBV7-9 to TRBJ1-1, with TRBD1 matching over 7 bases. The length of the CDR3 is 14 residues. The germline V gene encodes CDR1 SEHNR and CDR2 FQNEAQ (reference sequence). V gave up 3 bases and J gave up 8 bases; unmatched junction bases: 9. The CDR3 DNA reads TGTGCCAGCAGCTTGGCCGGGACAGAGACAGAAGCTTTCTTT. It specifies CASSLAGTETEAFF. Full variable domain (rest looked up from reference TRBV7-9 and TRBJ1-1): DTGVSQNPRHKITKRGQNVTFRCDPISEHNRLYWYRQTLGQGPEFLTYFQNEAQLEKSRLLSDRFSAERPKGSFSTLEIQRTEQGDSAMYLCASSLAGTETEAFFGQGTRLTVV.

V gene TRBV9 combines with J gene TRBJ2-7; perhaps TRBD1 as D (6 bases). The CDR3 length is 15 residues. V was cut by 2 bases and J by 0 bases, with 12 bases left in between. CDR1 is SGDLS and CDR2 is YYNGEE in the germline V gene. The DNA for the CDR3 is TGTGCCAGCAGCGTTGGGCAGGGGCCCTCCTACGAGCAGTACTTC. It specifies CASSVGQGPSYEQYF. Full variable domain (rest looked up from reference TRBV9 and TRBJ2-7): DSGVTQTPKHLITATGQRVTLRCSPRSGDLSVYWYQQSLDQGLQFLIQYYNGEERAKGNILERFSAQQFPDLHSELNLSSLELGDSALYFCASSVGQGPSYEQYFGPGTRLTVT.

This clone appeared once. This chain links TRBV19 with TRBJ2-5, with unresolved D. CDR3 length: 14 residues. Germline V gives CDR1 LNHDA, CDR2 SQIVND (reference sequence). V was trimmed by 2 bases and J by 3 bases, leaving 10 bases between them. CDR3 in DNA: TGTGCCAGTAGTATAAAGGGCCCTAAAGAGACCCAGTACTTC. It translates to CASSIKGPKETQYF. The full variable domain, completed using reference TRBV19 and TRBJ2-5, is DGGITQSPKYLFRKEGQNVTLSCEQNLNHDAMYWYRQDPGQGLRLIYYSQIVNDFQKGDIAEGYSVSREKKESFPLTVTSAQKNPTAFYLCASSIKGPKETQYFGPGTRLLVL.

The CDR3 reads CSVGSSGADTQYF. CDR3 sequence (DNA): TGCAGCGTGGGGTCGAGTGGGGCAGATACGCAGTATTTT. The rearrangement joins TRBV29-1 to TRBJ2-3; no clear D gene. This CDR3 spans 13 amino acids. V was shortened by 6 bases and J by 4 bases, with 14 bases between the two germline ends. From germline, CDR1 is SQVTM and CDR2 ANQGSEA.

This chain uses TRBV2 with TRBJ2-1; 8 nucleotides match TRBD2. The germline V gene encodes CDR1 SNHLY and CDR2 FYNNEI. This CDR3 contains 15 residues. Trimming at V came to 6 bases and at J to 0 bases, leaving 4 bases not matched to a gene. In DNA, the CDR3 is TGTGCCAGCAGCCCTACTAGCGGCTCCTACAATGAGCAGTTCTTC. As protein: CASSPTSGSYNEQFF.

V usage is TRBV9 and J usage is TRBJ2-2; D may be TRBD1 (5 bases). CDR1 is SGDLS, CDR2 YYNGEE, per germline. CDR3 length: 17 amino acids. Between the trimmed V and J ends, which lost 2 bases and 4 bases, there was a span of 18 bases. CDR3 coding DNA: TGTGCCAGCAGCGTCACTCGGCAGTTAAGGGGCACCGGGGAGCTGTTTTTT. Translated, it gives CASSVTRQLRGTGELFF.

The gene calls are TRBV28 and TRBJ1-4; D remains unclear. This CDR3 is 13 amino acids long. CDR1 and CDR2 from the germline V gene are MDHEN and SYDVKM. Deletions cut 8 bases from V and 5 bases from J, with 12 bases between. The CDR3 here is CASGWVMNEKLFF. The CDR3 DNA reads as TGTGCCAGCGGTTGGGTTATGAATGAAAAACTGTTTTTT.

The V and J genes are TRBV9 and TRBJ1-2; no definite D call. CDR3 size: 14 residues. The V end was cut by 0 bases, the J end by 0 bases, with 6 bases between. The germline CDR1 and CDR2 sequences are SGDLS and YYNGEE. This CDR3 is CASSVDEPNYGYTF. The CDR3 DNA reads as TGTGCCAGCAGCGTAGATGAGCCTAACTATGGCTACACCTTC.

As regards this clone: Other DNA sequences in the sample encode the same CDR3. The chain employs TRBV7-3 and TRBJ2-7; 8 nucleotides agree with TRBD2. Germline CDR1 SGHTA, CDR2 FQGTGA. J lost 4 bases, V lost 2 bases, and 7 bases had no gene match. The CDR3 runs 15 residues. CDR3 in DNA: TGTGCCAGCAGCTTAGGCGCGGGAGGCGCTTACGAGCAGTACTTC. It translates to CASSLGAGGAYEQYF. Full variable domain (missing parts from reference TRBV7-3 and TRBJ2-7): GAGVSQTPSNKVTEKGKYVELRCDPISGHTALYWYRQSLGQGPEFLIYFQGTGAADDSGLPNDRFFAVRPEGSVSTLKIQRTERGDSAVYLCASSLGAGGAYEQYFGPGTRLTVT.

This CDR3 is CASSHRLPGLGPDTQYF. CDR3 nucleotides: TGTGCCAGCAGCCATCGGCTACCGGGACTAGGACCAGATACGCAGTATTTT. The chain recombines TRBV3-1 (or the pseudogene TRBV3-2) with TRBJ2-3, with TRBD2 matching 8 bases. V was pared by 3 bases and J by 4 bases, with 12 bases of the junction left unmatched. This CDR3 has 17 residues. CDR1 and CDR2 (germline): LGHDT, YNNKEL (reference sequence).

As DNA, the CDR3 is TGTGCCAGCAGACTTACGGGGCATCAGCCCCAGCATTTT. Residues: CASRLTGHQPQHF. This chain uses TRBV27 with TRBJ1-5; D perhaps matches TRBD1 (5 bases). The V end was cut by 6 bases, the J end by 5 bases, with 11 bases between. Per the germline V gene, CDR1 is MNHEY and CDR2 is SMNVEV (reference sequence). This CDR3 region has 13 residues.